This T cell receptor beta chain was sequenced in a study of low-dose radiotherapy and immunotherapy resistance in tumors. The V gene's germline CDR1 is MDHEN and CDR2 SYDVKM. The CDR3 totals 15 residues. Losses at the gene ends were 5 bases for V and 4 bases for J; bases not matched to a gene: 9. Time point noted: after trial treatment. Sample treatment: LDRT plus nivolumab, ipilimumab, low-dose cyclophosphamide and aspirin (RACIN trial). This clonotype was counted at least ten times. TRAV- and TRBV-specific primers primed first-strand cDNA, covering alpha and beta chains. TCRs were amplified for approximately 21 PCR cycles with a constant-region primer and V-primer adapter. TCRdb itself ran the reads through MiXCR, one entry per CDR3 protein. The table includes tens of thousands of distinct CDR3 sequences, 20% to 25% detected once.

Material: PBMCs, obtained after low-dose radiotherapy plus immunotherapy. V is TRBV28 and J is TRBJ2-7; 9 bases align to TRBD1. This sequence originates from a female donor with ovarian cancer. CDR3 sequence reads: CASSITGGAFYEQYF. DNA for the CDR3: TGTGCCAGCAGTATCACAGGGGGCGCTTTTTACGAGCAGTACTTC.